This T cell receptor (beta chain) was recorded in a study of shared clonotypes between healthy human individuals. Background on the study: CD4 naive and CD4 memory each took three plates per donor, while CD8 naive took two and CD8 memory one.

The naive CD8 subset, CD45RO-negative cells positively selected for CCR7, excluded terminally differentiated effector memory CD45RA+ cells. This CDR3 has 12 amino acids. The V end lost 2 bases, the J end lost 5 bases, and 7 bases lay between the germline ends. Germline values: CDR1 MDHEN, CDR2 SYDVKM. Clones were read by immunoSEQ multiplex PCR, and TCRdb kept only the in-frame ones, dropping some. The sample holds about 2.1 million clones, just over 90% seen once. On this clone itself: Its antigen is unidentified. Additional DNA sequences in this sample encode the identical CDR3.

Findings of the study overall: Non-shared clonotypes had lower generation probabilities than those shared by all four donors.

Source material: naive CD8+ T cells from PBMCs. The TCR was taken from a man younger than 35 in good health. Some clones in this sample may be carry-over from other donors' samples. V and J are TRBV28 and TRBJ2-7, with D perhaps given as TRBD1 or TRBD2 (5 bases each). In nucleotides, the CDR3 is TGTGCCAGCAGTTTAAGGGGAGACGAGCAGTACTTC. Residues: CASSLRGDEQYF.